This T cell receptor beta chain was profiled in a study of vaccination and CD4 T cells after COVID-19. Treatment described: approximately nine-day PBMC culture with coronavirus spike peptide pools or control peptides (ViraFEST assay). Those CD4+ T cells from the unexposed donor predate the COVID-19 pandemic (2011-2018). Before TCRs were sequenced, ViraFEST expanded antigen-specific T cells with peptide pools. With fresh IL-2 medium, half the medium was replaced on days 3 and 7. The Oncomine TCR Beta short-read assay sequenced DNA from cultured CD4+ T cells. Genomic DNA was isolated from cultured CD4+ T cells. TCRdb itself ran the PCR reads through MiXCR, one entry per CDR3 protein. The table includes under 10,000 distinct CDR3 sequences, about three fifths detected once. As regards this clonotype: Antigen specificity is unknown.

The CDR3 is made up of 16 amino acids. V shed 6 bases and J shed 7 bases, with 21 bases lying between them. Germline CDR1 is MNHEY and CDR2 is SVGEGT. The sequenced sample consisted of CD4+ T cells from blood, cultured in vitro. This clonotype was obtained from a human donor in good health. V is TRBV6-2 or TRBV6-3 and J is TRBJ1-4, with D uncertain. CDR3 amino acids: CASSLPGAVLSEKLFF. In DNA, the CDR3 is TGTGCCAGCAGCTTACCAGGAGCGGTATTAAGTGAAAAACTGTTTTTT.